The 7 T cell receptor beta chains given below trace back to one sample, sequenced in a study of OX40 agonist ivuxolimab in advanced cancers. Assay: immunoSEQ multiplex PCR; the TCRdb copy retains only in-frame clones and omits some. Counted here are roughly 100,000 clones, 85% to 95% occurring once; the ten biggest clones make up around 0.28%. The sequencing used CD4+ or CD8+ T cells sorted from blood, collected in a trial of the OX40 agonist ivuxolimab. The receptors shown here come from an adult with an advanced solid tumor such as melanoma, head and neck, liver or kidney cancer.

The chain has TRBV6-5 and TRBJ1-2; D perhaps matches TRBD1 (6 bases). V lost 8 bases and J 5 bases, leaving 12 bases between the germline ends. The V gene's germline CDR1 is MNHEY and CDR2 SVGAGI. The CDR3 extends over 12 amino acids. The CDR3 region has the DNA TGTGCCAGCCGGGACACTACATATGGCTACACCTTC. Translated, it gives CASRDTTYGYTF.

CDR3 sequence: CAWSVGQGAIYGYTF. CDR3 in DNA: TGTGCCTGGAGTGTTGGTCAGGGGGCCATCTATGGCTACACCTTC. V gene TRBV30 combines with J gene TRBJ1-2; 8 bases map to TRBD1. V dropped 0 bases and J dropped 4; count of bases not matched to a gene: 7. The CDR3 runs to 15 residues. Germline loops: CDR1 GTSNPN, CDR2 SVGIG (reference sequence).

The chain joins TRBV18 to TRBJ1-3; no clear D gene. The V and J ends lost 3 bases and 0 bases respectively, with 15 bases between them. Germline-derived CDR1 and CDR2 are KGHSH and LQKENI. The CDR3 is 17 amino acids. The CDR3 protein is CASSPLGSWPSGNTIYF. As DNA, the CDR3 is TGTGCCAGCTCACCTCTTGGGTCCTGGCCCTCTGGAAACACCATATATTTT.

V is TRBV13 and J is TRBJ2-7, with 7 bases that match TRBD1. The CDR3 runs 14 residues. Germline V gene sequence: CDR1 PRHDT, CDR2 FYEKMQ (reference sequence). Unmatched junction bases numbered 9, after V lost 4 bases and J lost 6 bases. CDR3 coding DNA: TGTGCCAGCAGCTCAGCCCGGACAGGAGCCGAGCAGTACTTC. It specifies CASSSARTGAEQYF. Together with reference TRBV13 and TRBJ2-7, the CDR3 gives the full variable domain: AAGVIQSPRHLIKEKRETATLKCYPIPRHDTVYWYQQGPGQDPQFLISFYEKMQSDKGSIPDRFSAQQFSDYHSELNMSSLELGDSALYFCASSSARTGAEQYFGPGTRLTVT.

The chain employs TRBV9 and TRBJ2-2, with 7 positions matching TRBD2. This CDR3 is built from 17 residues. The V and J ends lost 2 bases and 4 bases, in that order; junction bases with no gene match: 11. Germline V gene lookup returns CDR1 SGDLS and CDR2 YYNGEE. The CDR3 coding sequence is TGTGCCAGCAGCGTCCAAACCGGGACTACTTCCACCGGGGAGCTGTTTTTT. The encoded protein is CASSVQTGTTSTGELFF.

This clone has just one count. The chain employs TRBV28 and TRBJ1-1; D is undetermined. The CDR3 runs 12 residues. Per the germline V gene, CDR1 is MDHEN and CDR2 is SYDVKM. Trimming removed 6 bases at V and 4 bases at J, with 9 bases between. CDR3 residues: CASSPLSTEAFF. The CDR3 DNA reads TGTGCCAGCAGCCCTCTCAGCACTGAAGCTTTCTTT.

The J gene is TRBJ2-3, the V gene TRBV30; the match to TRBD1 covers 9 bases. This CDR3 is built from 13 residues. The V gene's germline CDR1 is GTSNPN and CDR2 SVGIG (reference sequence). The CDR3: CAGGQGVRDTQYF. For the CDR3, the DNA is TGTGCGGGGGGACAGGGAGTGAGGGATACGCAGTATTTT.